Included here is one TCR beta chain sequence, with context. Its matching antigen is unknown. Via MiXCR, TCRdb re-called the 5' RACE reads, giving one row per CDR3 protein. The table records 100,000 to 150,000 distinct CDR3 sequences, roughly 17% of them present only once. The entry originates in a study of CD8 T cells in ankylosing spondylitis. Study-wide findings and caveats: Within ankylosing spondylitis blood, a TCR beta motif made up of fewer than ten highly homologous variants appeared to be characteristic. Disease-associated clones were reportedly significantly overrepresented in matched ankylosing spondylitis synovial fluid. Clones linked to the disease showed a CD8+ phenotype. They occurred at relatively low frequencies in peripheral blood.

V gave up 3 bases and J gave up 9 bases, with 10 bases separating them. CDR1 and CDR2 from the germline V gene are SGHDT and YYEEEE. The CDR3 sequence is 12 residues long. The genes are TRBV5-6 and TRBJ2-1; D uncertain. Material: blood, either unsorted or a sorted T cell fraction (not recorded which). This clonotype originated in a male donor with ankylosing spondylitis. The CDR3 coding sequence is TGTGCCAGCAGCTGGGGTAAGGGTGAGCAGTTCTTC. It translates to CASSWGKGEQFF.